This is a list of T cell receptor beta chains from one sample in a study of blood T cell repertoires in COVID-19. Assay: immunoSEQ multiplex PCR; the TCRdb copy retains only in-frame clones and omits some. Altogether approximately 100,000 clones are present, roughly 92% being singletons, with the ten largest covering around 5.7%. Sequenced input: peripheral blood. All receptors derive from a man in his 70s with acute or convalescent COVID-19. The CDR3 runs from the conserved cysteine through the conserved F or W. D genes are given only for firm matches. A clone size is listed for some rows: how often the clone was seen (once, few, many), or a class if it is expanded.

j_gene: TRBJ2-1
abundance: .
d_gene: .
v_gene: TRBV12-3/TRBV12-4
CDR3aa: CASSFRRNEQFF
CDR3nt: TGTGCCAGCAGTTTTAGAAGAAATGAGCAGTTCTTC

j_gene: TRBJ2-1
abundance: .
d_gene: TRBD2
v_gene: TRBV3-1/TRBV3-2
CDR3aa: CASSQGDYQFF
CDR3nt: TGTGCCAGCAGCCAGGGGGACTACCAGTTCTTC

j_gene: TRBJ2-3
abundance: .
d_gene: .
v_gene: TRBV5-3
CDR3aa: CARSSKRGLTDTQYF
CDR3nt: TGTGCCAGAAGCTCCAAACGTGGCTTAACAGATACGCAGTATTTT

j_gene: TRBJ1-5
abundance: .
d_gene: .
v_gene: TRBV11-2
CDR3aa: CASSFSSNSNQPQHF
CDR3nt: TGTGCCAGCAGTTTTAGCTCGAATAGCAATCAGCCCCAGCATTTT

j_gene: TRBJ2-5
abundance: .
d_gene: TRBD2
v_gene: TRBV3-1/TRBV3-2
CDR3aa: CASSQDAGGRALETQYF
CDR3nt: TGTGCCAGCAGCCAAGATGCTGGCGGGAGGGCCTTAGAGACCCAGTACTTC

j_gene: TRBJ1-6
abundance: once
d_gene: .
v_gene: TRBV30
CDR3aa: CAWSPGRSPLHF
CDR3nt: TGTGCCTGGAGTCCTGGGAGATCACCCCTCCACTTT

j_gene: TRBJ2-7
abundance: .
d_gene: TRBD2
v_gene: TRBV24-1
CDR3aa: CATSIAGGPNEQYF
CDR3nt: TGTGCCACCAGTATAGCGGGAGGGCCCAACGAGCAGTACTTC

j_gene: TRBJ2-7
abundance: .
d_gene: TRBD2
v_gene: TRBV4-2
CDR3aa: CASSQGAGGPYEQYF
CDR3nt: TGTGCCAGCAGCCAAGGAGCGGGGGGGCCCTACGAGCAGTACTTC

j_gene: TRBJ2-7
abundance: .
d_gene: .
v_gene: TRBV6-4
CDR3aa: CASPNYEQYF
CDR3nt: TGTGCCAGCCCCAACTACGAGCAGTACTTC

j_gene: TRBJ2-2
abundance: .
d_gene: .
v_gene: TRBV2
CDR3aa: CASSTDTGELFF
CDR3nt: TGTGCCAGCAGTACGGACACCGGGGAGCTGTTTTTT

j_gene: TRBJ1-1
abundance: .
d_gene: .
v_gene: TRBV11-2
CDR3aa: CASSFVRAEAFF
CDR3nt: TGTGCCAGCAGCTTTGTGAGGGCTGAAGCTTTCTTT

j_gene: TRBJ2-7
abundance: .
d_gene: .
v_gene: TRBV7-8
CDR3aa: CASSLAIVPKAREQYF
CDR3nt: TGTGCCAGCAGCTTAGCGATCGTCCCCAAAGCCAGGGAGCAGTACTTC

j_gene: TRBJ1-1
abundance: .
d_gene: .
v_gene: TRBV15
CDR3aa: CATSRGRGQENTEAFF
CDR3nt: TGTGCCACCAGCAGAGGACGGGGACAAGAGAACACTGAAGCTTTCTTT

j_gene: TRBJ1-4
abundance: .
d_gene: .
v_gene: TRBV7-2
CDR3aa: CASSQPREHGEKLFF
CDR3nt: TGTGCCAGCAGCCAACCTCGGGAACACGGGGAAAAACTGTTTTTT

j_gene: TRBJ1-5
abundance: .
d_gene: .
v_gene: TRBV6-2/TRBV6-3
CDR3aa: CASSYTVQPQHF
CDR3nt: TGTGCCAGCAGTTACACAGTTCAGCCCCAGCATTTT

j_gene: TRBJ2-5
abundance: once
d_gene: .
v_gene: TRBV6-5
CDR3aa: CASSSAGTYKETQYF
CDR3nt: TGTGCCAGCAGTTCCGCCGGGACATACAAAGAGACCCAGTACTTC

j_gene: TRBJ2-5
abundance: .
d_gene: .
v_gene: TRBV2
CDR3aa: CASSGRQLETQYF
CDR3nt: TGTGCCAGCAGTGGCCGACAGTTAGAGACCCAGTACTTC

j_gene: TRBJ1-6
abundance: .
d_gene: .
v_gene: TRBV3-1/TRBV3-2
CDR3aa: CASSQGGRMTPLHF
CDR3nt: TGTGCCAGCAGCCAGGGGGGACGAATGACACCCCTCCACTTT

j_gene: TRBJ2-1
abundance: .
d_gene: TRBD2
v_gene: TRBV5-1
CDR3aa: CASSSSSGNEQFF
CDR3nt: TGCGCCAGCAGCTCTTCTAGCGGGAATGAGCAGTTCTTC

j_gene: TRBJ2-4
abundance: .
d_gene: TRBD2
v_gene: TRBV3-1/TRBV3-2
CDR3aa: CASSQETSGGNIQYF
CDR3nt: TGTGCCAGCAGCCAAGAAACTAGCGGGGGGAACATTCAGTACTTC

j_gene: TRBJ2-7
abundance: .
d_gene: .
v_gene: TRBV6-2/TRBV6-3
CDR3aa: CASSYSIWGDSYEQYF
CDR3nt: TGTGCCAGCAGTTACTCGATTTGGGGGGATTCCTACGAGCAGTACTTC

j_gene: TRBJ2-1
abundance: .
d_gene: TRBD2
v_gene: TRBV4-1
CDR3aa: CASSLYSGTSGGNEQFF
CDR3nt: TGCGCCAGCAGCCTATATTCCGGGACTAGCGGAGGTAATGAGCAGTTCTTC

j_gene: TRBJ2-7
abundance: .
d_gene: .
v_gene: TRBV5-1
CDR3aa: CASSVQGGTYEQYF
CDR3nt: TGCGCCAGCAGCGTACAAGGGGGAACCTACGAGCAGTACTTC

j_gene: TRBJ2-5
abundance: .
d_gene: .
v_gene: TRBV9
CDR3aa: CASSVDEGRVETQYF
CDR3nt: TGTGCCAGCAGCGTAGACGAGGGCCGAGTTGAGACCCAGTACTTC

j_gene: TRBJ1-6
abundance: .
d_gene: TRBD1
v_gene: TRBV6-5
CDR3aa: CASGTTGVISPLHF
CDR3nt: TGTGCCAGTGGGACGACAGGGGTTATATCACCCCTCCACTTT

j_gene: TRBJ2-7
abundance: .
d_gene: TRBD2
v_gene: TRBV13
CDR3aa: CASSFGTSVYEQYF
CDR3nt: TGTGCCAGCAGCTTCGGGACTAGCGTCTACGAGCAGTACTTC

j_gene: TRBJ2-1
abundance: .
d_gene: TRBD2
v_gene: TRBV7-9
CDR3aa: CASSLVAGGPYNEQFF
CDR3nt: TGTGCCAGCAGCTTAGTGGCGGGGGGGCCCTACAATGAGCAGTTCTTC

j_gene: TRBJ2-7
abundance: .
d_gene: .
v_gene: TRBV29-1
CDR3aa: CSVVGSSYEQYF
CDR3nt: TGCAGCGTTGTGGGGAGCTCCTACGAGCAGTACTTC

j_gene: TRBJ1-2
abundance: .
d_gene: TRBD1
v_gene: TRBV5-1
CDR3aa: CASRPDREPYGYTF
CDR3nt: TGCGCCAGCAGACCAGACAGGGAGCCCTATGGCTACACCTTC

j_gene: TRBJ1-1
abundance: .
d_gene: .
v_gene: TRBV28
CDR3aa: CASGRLNTEAFF
CDR3nt: TGTGCCAGCGGGCGCTTGAACACTGAAGCTTTCTTT

j_gene: TRBJ2-6
abundance: .
d_gene: .
v_gene: TRBV30
CDR3aa: CATSAGDPGANVLTF
CDR3nt: TGTGCCACGTCCGCAGGCGATCCTGGGGCCAACGTCCTGACTTTC

j_gene: TRBJ1-2
abundance: .
d_gene: TRBD1
v_gene: TRBV6-5
CDR3aa: CASSYTGQGAGYTF
CDR3nt: TGTGCCAGCAGTTACACGGGACAGGGGGCTGGCTACACCTTC

j_gene: TRBJ2-7
abundance: .
d_gene: .
v_gene: TRBV11-3
CDR3aa: CASSRWENEQYF
CDR3nt: TGTGCCAGCAGCAGGTGGGAGAACGAGCAGTACTTC

j_gene: TRBJ1-5
abundance: .
d_gene: .
v_gene: TRBV28
CDR3aa: CASSFLVNQPQHF
CDR3nt: TGTGCCAGCAGTTTCCTAGTCAATCAGCCCCAGCATTTT

j_gene: TRBJ2-7
abundance: .
d_gene: TRBD1
v_gene: TRBV12-3/TRBV12-4
CDR3aa: CASSLRGHGEQYF
CDR3nt: TGTGCCAGCAGTCTTAGGGGGCATGGGGAGCAGTACTTC

j_gene: TRBJ2-3
abundance: once
d_gene: TRBD2
v_gene: TRBV5-8
CDR3aa: CASSLAGGSGQYF
CDR3nt: TGTGCCAGCAGCTTGGCGGGAGGTTCTGGGCAGTATTTT

j_gene: TRBJ2-5
abundance: .
d_gene: TRBD2
v_gene: TRBV5-4
CDR3aa: CASSSWSGSRETQYF
CDR3nt: TGTGCCAGCAGCTCCTGGAGCGGGAGCCGGGAGACCCAGTACTTC

j_gene: TRBJ2-1
abundance: .
d_gene: TRBD2
v_gene: TRBV7-9
CDR3aa: CASSSLLAGVEQFF
CDR3nt: TGTGCCAGCAGCTCGTTACTAGCGGGAGTTGAGCAGTTCTTC

j_gene: TRBJ1-1
abundance: .
d_gene: .
v_gene: TRBV7-2
CDR3aa: CASSQGIQGTEAFF
CDR3nt: TGTGCCAGCAGCCAGGGTATTCAGGGAACTGAAGCTTTCTTT

j_gene: TRBJ1-6
abundance: .
d_gene: TRBD1
v_gene: TRBV19
CDR3aa: CASSGGQGYSPLHF
CDR3nt: TGTGCCAGTAGTGGAGGACAGGGGTATTCACCCCTCCACTTT

j_gene: TRBJ1-1
abundance: .
d_gene: .
v_gene: TRBV11-3
CDR3aa: CASSFPGEDEAFF
CDR3nt: TGTGCCAGCAGCTTCCCCGGGGAGGATGAAGCTTTCTTT

j_gene: TRBJ1-2
abundance: once
d_gene: TRBD1
v_gene: TRBV5-1
CDR3aa: CASSQDRANGYTF
CDR3nt: TGCGCCAGCAGCCAGGACAGGGCGAATGGCTACACCTTC

j_gene: TRBJ2-7
abundance: .
d_gene: .
v_gene: TRBV29-1
CDR3aa: CSVEFPGHLYEQYF
CDR3nt: TGCAGCGTTGAGTTCCCGGGACACCTCTACGAGCAGTACTTC

j_gene: TRBJ1-5
abundance: .
d_gene: .
v_gene: TRBV28
CDR3aa: CASREGKVGNQPQHF
CDR3nt: TGTGCCAGCCGGGAGGGGAAGGTGGGCAATCAGCCCCAGCATTTT

j_gene: TRBJ1-6
abundance: .
d_gene: .
v_gene: TRBV11-2
CDR3aa: CASSLGRSLGSPLHF
CDR3nt: TGTGCCAGCAGCTTAGGACGGAGTTTAGGTTCACCCCTCCACTTT

j_gene: TRBJ2-2
abundance: .
d_gene: .
v_gene: TRBV19
CDR3aa: CASSTPGAANTGELFF
CDR3nt: TGTGCCAGTAGTACTCCAGGGGCCGCGAACACCGGGGAGCTGTTTTTT

j_gene: TRBJ2-7
abundance: .
d_gene: TRBD2
v_gene: TRBV7-9
CDR3aa: CASSLGLAGGLGQYF
CDR3nt: TGTGCCAGCAGCTTAGGACTAGCGGGAGGCTTGGGGCAGTACTTC

j_gene: TRBJ2-5
abundance: .
d_gene: TRBD1
v_gene: TRBV11-3
CDR3aa: CASSLQGAQETQYF
CDR3nt: TGTGCCAGCAGCCTCCAGGGGGCCCAAGAGACCCAGTACTTC

j_gene: TRBJ1-6
abundance: .
d_gene: TRBD1
v_gene: TRBV5-5
CDR3aa: CASSLGWTGNSPLHF
CDR3nt: TGTGCCAGCAGCTTGGGTTGGACAGGGAATTCACCCCTCCACTTT

j_gene: TRBJ2-7
abundance: .
d_gene: .
v_gene: TRBV10-2
CDR3aa: CASSDWVGYEQYF
CDR3nt: TGCGCCAGCAGTGATTGGGTCGGGTACGAGCAGTACTTC

j_gene: TRBJ2-1
abundance: few
d_gene: .
v_gene: TRBV24-1
CDR3aa: CATSDDLPGSNEQFF
CDR3nt: TGTGCCACCAGTGACGACCTCCCGGGGTCCAATGAGCAGTTCTTC

j_gene: TRBJ2-7
abundance: .
d_gene: TRBD1
v_gene: TRBV11-2
CDR3aa: CASSPAHRGLEQYF
CDR3nt: TGTGCCAGCAGCCCAGCGCACAGGGGGCTGGAGCAGTACTTC